The following is a TCR beta chain sequence with its context. This entry comes from a study of blood T cell repertoires in COVID-19. Per the original data handling: Quantification of nucleated cells was approximated via reference gene primer amplification. Sequencing used immunoSEQ multiplex PCR; TCRdb keeps in-frame clones, though not all of them. The DNA was the basis for D and trimming; V, J and clone size are from that table. Of under 300,000 clones detected, roughly 80% appear once; the ten largest clones hold 3% to 4%. The CDR3 totals 12 residues. Germline V lookup: CDR1 WSHSY, CDR2 SAAADI. V gave up 6 bases and J gave up 1 base, with 6 bases separating them.

The source material was peripheral blood. The TCR sequence derives from a woman in her thirties or forties with active or convalescent COVID-19. V is TRBV10-2 and J is TRBJ1-1; D remains unclear. CDR3 protein: CASSSSNTEAFF. CDR3 nucleotides: TGCGCCAGCAGCTCGTCGAACACTGAAGCTTTCTTT.